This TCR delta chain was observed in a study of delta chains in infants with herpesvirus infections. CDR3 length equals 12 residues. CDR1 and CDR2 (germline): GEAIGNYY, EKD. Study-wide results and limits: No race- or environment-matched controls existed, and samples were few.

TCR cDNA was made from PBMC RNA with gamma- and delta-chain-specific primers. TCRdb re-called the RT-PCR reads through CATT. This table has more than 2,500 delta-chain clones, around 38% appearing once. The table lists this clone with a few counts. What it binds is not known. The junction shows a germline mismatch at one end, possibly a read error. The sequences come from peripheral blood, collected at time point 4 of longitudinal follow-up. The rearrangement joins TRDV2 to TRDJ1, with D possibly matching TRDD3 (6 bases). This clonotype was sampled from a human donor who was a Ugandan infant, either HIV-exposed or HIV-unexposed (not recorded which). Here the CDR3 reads CARDRGGGKLIF. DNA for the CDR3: TGTGCCCGTGACCGAGGAGGGGGAAAACTCATCTTT.